These 5 T cell receptor beta chains originate from one sample sequenced in a study of memory CD4+ T cells and cytomegalovirus serostatus. Clones were read by immunoSEQ multiplex PCR, and TCRdb kept only the in-frame ones, dropping some. The data hold tens of thousands of clones, with approximately 81% observed a single time. The sort gate was single viable CD3+CD4+CD8-CD45RO+ cells for memory CD4+ T cells. Sequencing was done on a sample of memory CD4+ T cells from blood. The source of these receptors is an adult in good health and CMV-seropositive.

Regarding this clone: At one of its ends the junction is not consistent with the germline gene, which may arise from a read error. Here the CDR3 DNA reads TGCGCCAGCAGCTACTTGGGAAGCGGGGGAAACGCCATATATTTT. It yields the protein CASSYLGSGGNAIYF. The chain couples TRBV5-1 to TRBJ1-3; D might be TRBD1 (5 bases). Germline CDR1 is SGHRS and CDR2 is YFSETQ. The CDR3 contains 15 residues.

This sequence joins TRBV6-1 and TRBJ2-2; 7 bases agree with TRBD2. V gave up 10 bases and J gave up 7 bases; unmatched junction bases: 9. Per germline, CDR1 MNHNS and CDR2 SASEGT. The CDR3 runs 13 residues. CDR3 sequence: CAILLPGGGELFF. The CDR3 bases are TGTGCCATCTTACTTCCGGGAGGCGGGGAGCTGTTTTTT.

The chain links TRBV5-6 to TRBJ2-7; D possibly corresponds to TRBD1 (5 bases). Trimming left V 0 bases short and J 1 base short, with 14 bases between. CDR1 is SGHDT and CDR2 is YYEEEE in the germline V gene. The CDR3 has 16 residues. CDR3 nucleotide sequence: TGTGCCAGCAGCTTGGTCCTACAGGACCGTTCCTACGAGCAGTACTTC. It encodes CASSLVLQDRSYEQYF.

The J gene is TRBJ2-5, the V gene TRBV29-1, with TRBD1 matching 10 bases. After removal of 7 bases from V and 4 bases from J, the junction contained 12 bases not matched to a gene. Germline loops: CDR1 SQVTM, CDR2 ANQGSEA. This CDR3 has 15 residues. CDR3 in amino acids: CSADPGQGIIETQYF. The CDR3 region has the DNA TGCAGCGCCGACCCGGGACAGGGGATTATAGAGACCCAGTACTTC.

This chain uses TRBV4-1 with TRBJ1-1; weak D call: TRBD1 (6 bases). This CDR3 is built from 17 residues. Trimming left V 3 bases short and J 4 bases short, with 21 bases between. CDR1 is MGHRA and CDR2 is YSYEKL in the germline V gene. The DNA of the CDR3 is TGCGCCAGCAGCCACCCTAAAACAGGGAATCGGGGCACTGAAGCTTTCTTT. This sequence encodes CASSHPKTGNRGTEAFF.